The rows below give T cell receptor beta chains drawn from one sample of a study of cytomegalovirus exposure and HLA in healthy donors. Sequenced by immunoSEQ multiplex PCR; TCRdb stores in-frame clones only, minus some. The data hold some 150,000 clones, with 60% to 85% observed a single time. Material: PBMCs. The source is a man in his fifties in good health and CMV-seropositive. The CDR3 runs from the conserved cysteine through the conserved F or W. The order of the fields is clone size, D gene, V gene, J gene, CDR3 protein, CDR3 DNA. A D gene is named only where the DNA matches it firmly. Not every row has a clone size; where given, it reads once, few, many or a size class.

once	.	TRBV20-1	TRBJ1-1	CSAPWNTEAFF	TGCAGTGCCCCCTGGAACACTGAAGCTTTCTTT
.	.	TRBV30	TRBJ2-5	CALDSGMYQETQYF	TGTGCCCTCGATAGCGGAATGTACCAAGAGACCCAGTACTTC
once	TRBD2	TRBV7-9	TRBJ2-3	CASRPTSGDTQYF	TGTGCCAGCAGGCCTACTAGCGGAGATACGCAGTATTTT
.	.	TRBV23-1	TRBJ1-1	CASSQRGNTEAFF	TGCGCCAGCAGTCAAAGGGGGAACACTGAAGCTTTCTTT
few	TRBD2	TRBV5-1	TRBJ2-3	CASSIAGQSTDTQYF	TGCGCCAGCAGCATAGCGGGACAATCCACAGATACGCAGTATTTT
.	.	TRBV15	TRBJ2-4	CATKTGNGAFNIQYF	TGTGCCACTAAAACAGGGAATGGAGCCTTCAACATTCAGTACTTC
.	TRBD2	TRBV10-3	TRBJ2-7	CAISAAAGRSYEQYF	TGTGCCATCAGTGCGGCAGCGGGACGCTCCTACGAGCAGTACTTC
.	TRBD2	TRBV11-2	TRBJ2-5	CASRRGTSGQETQYF	TGTGCCAGCAGGCGTGGGACTAGCGGCCAAGAGACCCAGTACTTC
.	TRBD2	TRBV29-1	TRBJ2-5	CSASGPGGRETQYF	TGCAGCGCCTCCGGGCCGGGGGGGAGAGAGACCCAGTACTTC
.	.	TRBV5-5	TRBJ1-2	CASSWGGLGIWGYTF	TGTGCCAGCAGCTGGGGAGGGCTTGGCATCTGGGGCTACACCTTC
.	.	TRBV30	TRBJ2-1	CAWSVRNEQFF	TGTGCCTGGAGTGTGAGGAATGAGCAGTTCTTC